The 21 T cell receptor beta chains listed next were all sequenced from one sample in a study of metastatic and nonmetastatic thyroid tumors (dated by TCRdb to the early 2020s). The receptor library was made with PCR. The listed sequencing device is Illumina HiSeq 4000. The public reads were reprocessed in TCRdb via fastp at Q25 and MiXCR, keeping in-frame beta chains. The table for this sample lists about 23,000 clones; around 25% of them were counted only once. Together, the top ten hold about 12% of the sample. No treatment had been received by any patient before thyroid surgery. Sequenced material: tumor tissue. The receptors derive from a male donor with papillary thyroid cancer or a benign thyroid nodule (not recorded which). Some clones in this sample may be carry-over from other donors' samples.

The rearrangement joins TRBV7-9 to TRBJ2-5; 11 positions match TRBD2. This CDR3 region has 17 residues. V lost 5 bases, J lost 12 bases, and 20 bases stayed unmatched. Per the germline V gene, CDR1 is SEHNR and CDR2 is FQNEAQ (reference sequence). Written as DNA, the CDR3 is TGTGCCAGCAGCACCGGGACTAGCGGCATAGGTAGAGAGAACAAGTACTTC. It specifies CASSTGTSGIGRENKYF.

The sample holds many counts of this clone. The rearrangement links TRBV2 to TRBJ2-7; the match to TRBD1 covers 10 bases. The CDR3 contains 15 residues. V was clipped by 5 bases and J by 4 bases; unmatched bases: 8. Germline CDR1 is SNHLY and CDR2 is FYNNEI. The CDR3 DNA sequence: TGTGCCAGCAGTCCGACGGACAGGGGGAATTACGAGCAGTACTTC. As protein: CASSPTDRGNYEQYF.

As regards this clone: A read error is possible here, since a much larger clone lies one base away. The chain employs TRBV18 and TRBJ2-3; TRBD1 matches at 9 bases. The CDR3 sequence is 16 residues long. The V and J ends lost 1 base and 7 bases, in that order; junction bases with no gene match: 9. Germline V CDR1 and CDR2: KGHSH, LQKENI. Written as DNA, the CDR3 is TGTGCCAGCTCACCACGAACACAGGGGGCTGGATATACGCAGTATTTT. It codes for CASSPRTQGAGYTQYF.

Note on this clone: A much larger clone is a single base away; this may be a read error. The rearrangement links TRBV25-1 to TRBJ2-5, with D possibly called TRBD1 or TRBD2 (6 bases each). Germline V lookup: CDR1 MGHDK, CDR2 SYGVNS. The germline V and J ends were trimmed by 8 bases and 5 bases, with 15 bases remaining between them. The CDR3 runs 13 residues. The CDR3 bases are TGTGCCAGCGGAAGGGGGGCGCTCGAGACCCAGTACTTC. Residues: CASGRGALETQYF.

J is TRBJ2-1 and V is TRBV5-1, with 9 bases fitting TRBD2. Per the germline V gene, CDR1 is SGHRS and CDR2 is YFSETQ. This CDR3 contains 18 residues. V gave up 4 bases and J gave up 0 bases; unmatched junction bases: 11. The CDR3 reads CASSIRTSEASSYNEQFF. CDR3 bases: TGCGCCAGCAGCATACGGACTAGCGAGGCTAGCTCCTACAATGAGCAGTTCTTC.

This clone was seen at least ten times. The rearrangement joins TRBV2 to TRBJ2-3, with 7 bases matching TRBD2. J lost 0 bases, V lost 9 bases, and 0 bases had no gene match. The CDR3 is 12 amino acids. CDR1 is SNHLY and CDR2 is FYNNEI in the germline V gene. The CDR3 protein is CASSGSTDTQYF. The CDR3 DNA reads TGTGCCAGTAGCGGGAGCACAGATACGCAGTATTTT.

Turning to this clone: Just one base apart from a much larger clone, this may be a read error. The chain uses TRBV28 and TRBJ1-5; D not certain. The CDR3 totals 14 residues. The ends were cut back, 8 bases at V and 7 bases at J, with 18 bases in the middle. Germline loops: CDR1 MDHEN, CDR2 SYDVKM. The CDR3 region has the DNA TGTGCCAGCGCGTCCTGGAGCCCTAGCCAGCCCCAGCATTTT. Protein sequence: CASASWSPSQPQHF.

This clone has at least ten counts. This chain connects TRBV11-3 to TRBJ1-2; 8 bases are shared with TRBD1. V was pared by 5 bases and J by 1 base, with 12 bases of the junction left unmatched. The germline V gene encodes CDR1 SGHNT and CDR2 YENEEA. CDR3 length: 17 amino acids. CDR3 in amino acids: CASSLSPGTGFNYGYTF. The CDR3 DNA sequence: TGTGCCAGCAGCCTAAGTCCCGGGACAGGCTTTAACTATGGCTACACCTTC.

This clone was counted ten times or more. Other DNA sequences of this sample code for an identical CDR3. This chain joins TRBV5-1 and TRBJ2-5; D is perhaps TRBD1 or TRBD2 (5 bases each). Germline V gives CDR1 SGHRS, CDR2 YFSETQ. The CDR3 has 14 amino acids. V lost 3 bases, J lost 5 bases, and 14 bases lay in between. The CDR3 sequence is CASSWKGSQETQYF. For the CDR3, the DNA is TGCGCCAGCAGCTGGAAGGGGAGCCAGGAGACCCAGTACTTC.

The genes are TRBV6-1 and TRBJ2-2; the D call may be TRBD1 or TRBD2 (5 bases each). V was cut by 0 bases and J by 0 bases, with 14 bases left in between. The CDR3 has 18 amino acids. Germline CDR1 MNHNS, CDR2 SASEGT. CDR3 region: CASSEALSVGANTGELFF. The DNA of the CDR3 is TGTGCCAGCAGTGAAGCCCTATCGGTGGGGGCGAACACCGGGGAGCTGTTTTTT.

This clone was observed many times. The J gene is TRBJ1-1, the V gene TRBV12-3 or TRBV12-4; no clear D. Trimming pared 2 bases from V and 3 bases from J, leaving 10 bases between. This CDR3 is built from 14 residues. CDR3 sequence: CASSLPEGYTEAFF. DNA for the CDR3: TGTGCCAGCAGTTTACCCGAGGGCTACACTGAAGCTTTCTTT.

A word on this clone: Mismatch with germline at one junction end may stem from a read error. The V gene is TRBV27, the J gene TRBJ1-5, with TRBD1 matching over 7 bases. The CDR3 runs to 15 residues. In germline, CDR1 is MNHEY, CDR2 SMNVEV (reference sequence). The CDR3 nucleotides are TGTTCCAGCAGTTGGCCGGCAGGGGGAGGCCAGCCCCAGCATTTT. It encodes CSSSWPAGGGQPQHF.

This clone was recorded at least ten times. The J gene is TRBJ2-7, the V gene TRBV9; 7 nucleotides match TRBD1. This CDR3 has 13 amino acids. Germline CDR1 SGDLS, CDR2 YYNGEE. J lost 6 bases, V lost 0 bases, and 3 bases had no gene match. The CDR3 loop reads CASSVGQGREQYF. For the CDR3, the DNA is TGTGCCAGCAGCGTAGGACAGGGTCGCGAGCAGTACTTC.

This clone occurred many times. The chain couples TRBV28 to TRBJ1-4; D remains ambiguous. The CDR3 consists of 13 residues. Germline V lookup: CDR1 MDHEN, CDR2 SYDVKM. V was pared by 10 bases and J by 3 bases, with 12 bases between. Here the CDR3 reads CATSTPANEKLFF. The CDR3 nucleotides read TGTGCCACCTCGACACCGGCTAATGAAAAACTGTTTTTT.

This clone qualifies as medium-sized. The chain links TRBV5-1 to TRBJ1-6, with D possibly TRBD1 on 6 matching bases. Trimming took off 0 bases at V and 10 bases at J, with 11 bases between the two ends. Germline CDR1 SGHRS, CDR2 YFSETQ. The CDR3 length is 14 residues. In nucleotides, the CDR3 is TGCGCCAGCAGCTTGGGACAGGTTCTCTCACCCCTCCACTTT. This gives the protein CASSLGQVLSPLHF.

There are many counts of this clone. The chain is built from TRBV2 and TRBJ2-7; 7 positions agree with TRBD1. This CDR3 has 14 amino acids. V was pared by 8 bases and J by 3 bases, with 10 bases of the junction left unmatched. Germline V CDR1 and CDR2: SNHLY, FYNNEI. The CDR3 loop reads CASGTAVNLYEQYF. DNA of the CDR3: TGTGCCAGCGGGACAGCGGTTAACCTCTACGAGCAGTACTTC.

CDR3 sequence: CASRTSVWGVGAFF. CDR3 in DNA: TGTGCCAGCAGGACAAGTGTATGGGGAGTTGGCGCTTTCTTT. The chain has TRBV28 and TRBJ1-1; no clear D gene. This CDR3 spans 14 amino acids. Trimming stripped 6 bases from V and 11 bases from J, with 22 bases between. Germline lookup yields CDR1 MDHEN and CDR2 SYDVKM. The whole variable domain, remainder taken from reference TRBV28 and TRBJ1-1, is DVKVTQSSRYLVKRTGEKVFLECVQDMDHENMFWYRQDPGLGLRLIYFSYDVKMKEKGDIPEGYSVSREKKERFSLILESASTNQTSMYLCASRTSVWGVGAFFGQGTRLTVV.

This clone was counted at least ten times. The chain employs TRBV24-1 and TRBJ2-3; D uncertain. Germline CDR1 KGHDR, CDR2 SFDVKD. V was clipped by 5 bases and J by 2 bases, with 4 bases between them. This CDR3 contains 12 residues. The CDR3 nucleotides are TGTGCCACCAGTGGAATCACAGATACGCAGTATTTT. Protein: CATSGITDTQYF.

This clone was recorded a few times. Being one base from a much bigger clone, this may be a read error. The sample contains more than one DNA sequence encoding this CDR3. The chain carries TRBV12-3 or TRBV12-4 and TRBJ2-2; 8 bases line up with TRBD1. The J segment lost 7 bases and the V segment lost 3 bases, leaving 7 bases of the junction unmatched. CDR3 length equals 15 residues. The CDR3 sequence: CASSLGQGAGGELFF. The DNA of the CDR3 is TGTGCCAGCAGTTTGGGGCAGGGGGCTGGCGGGGAGCTGTTTTTT.

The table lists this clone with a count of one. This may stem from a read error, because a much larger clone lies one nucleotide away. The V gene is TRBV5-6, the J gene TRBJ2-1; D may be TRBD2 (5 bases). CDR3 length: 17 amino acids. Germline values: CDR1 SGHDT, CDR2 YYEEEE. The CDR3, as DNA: TGTGCCAGCATCAACCTGGACGGCGGACTTTGGTACAAAGAGCAGTTCTTC. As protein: CASINLDGGLWYKEQFF. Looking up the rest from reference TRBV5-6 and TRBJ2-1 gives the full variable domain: DAGVTQSPTHLIKTRGQQVTLRCSPKSGHDTVSWYQQALGQGPQFIFQYYEEEERQRGNFPDRFSGHQFPNYSSELNVNALLLGDSALYLCASINLDGGLWYKEQFFGPGTRLTVL.

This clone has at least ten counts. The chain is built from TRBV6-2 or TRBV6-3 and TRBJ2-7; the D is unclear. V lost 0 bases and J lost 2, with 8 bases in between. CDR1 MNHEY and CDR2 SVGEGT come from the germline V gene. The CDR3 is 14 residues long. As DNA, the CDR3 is TGTGCCAGCAGTTACTCGAAGTACCCCTACGAGCAGTACTTC. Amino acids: CASSYSKYPYEQYF.